The rows below give T cell receptor beta chains drawn from one sample of a study of CD8+CD57+ T cells in acquired aplastic anemia. TCRdb used MiXCR to reprocess the reads, holding one entry per CDR3 protein. The sample contains some 170,000 distinct CDR3 sequences, around 48% of which appear only once. The sample consisted of sorted CD4+, CD8+, or CD8+CD57+ T cells (not recorded which) from PBMCs. Every receptor here comes from a human donor with aplastic anemia. The CDR3 runs from the conserved cysteine through the conserved F or W. Each record gives: clone size, V gene, J gene, D gene, CDR3 protein, CDR3 DNA. The D gene is left open where the match is weak. Not every row has a clone size; where given, it reads once, few, many or a size class.

>-|TRBV7-8|TRBJ2-3|-
CASSLVLREEADTQYF
TGTGCCAGCAGCTTAGTGCTAAGGGAGGAGGCAGATACGCAGTATTTT
>-|TRBV20-1|TRBJ2-7|TRBD2
CSASASGIGSYEQYF
TGCAGTGCTAGCGCTAGCGGGATCGGGAGCTACGAGCAGTACTTC
>-|TRBV10-1|TRBJ1-4|-
CASSDWGVGDNEKLFF
TGCGCCAGCAGTGATTGGGGTGTGGGGGACAATGAAAAACTGTTTTTT
>few|TRBV19|TRBJ2-7|-
CASSMRGGSYEQYF
TGTGCCAGTAGTATGAGAGGGGGATCCTACGAGCAGTACTTC
>-|TRBV7-2|TRBJ1-4|-
CASSSDLNEKLFF
TGTGCCAGCAGCTCGGACCTTAATGAAAAACTGTTTTTT
>-|TRBV10-1|TRBJ1-6|-
CASSEIHNSPLHF
TGCGCCAGCAGTGAGATCCATAATTCACCCCTCCACTTT
>-|TRBV19|TRBJ2-1|-
CASISAGFAHEQFF
TGTGCCAGTATATCGGCGGGGTTCGCTCATGAGCAGTTCTTC
>many|TRBV20-1|TRBJ2-7|TRBD2
CSAPGGVSYEQYF
TGCAGTGCGCCCGGGGGGGTCTCCTACGAGCAGTACTTC
>many|TRBV20-1|TRBJ1-3|-
CSPGADSSYTIYF
TGCAGCCCGGGGGCGGACAGTTCGTACACCATATATTTT
>-|TRBV19|TRBJ1-1|TRBD1
CASKEGQGAGTEAFF
TGTGCCAGTAAAGAGGGACAGGGGGCCGGAACTGAAGCTTTCTTT
>many|TRBV29-1|TRBJ1-1|-
CSVIRPGSTTEAFF
TGCAGCGTTATACGGCCGGGGAGTACGACTGAAGCTTTCTTT
>many|TRBV19|TRBJ1-6|-
CASSIVQGRSPLHF
TGTGCCAGTAGTATAGTCCAGGGACGTTCACCCCTCCACTTT